The entry below describes one TCR beta chain. This clonotype is labeled medium-sized (0.01 to 0.1%). Its specific antigen is unknown. Base qualities are not recorded, but no much larger clone differs from it by a single base. This specimen comes from a study. Inclusive of the bounding cysteine and phenylalanine, the CDR3 is 14 residues long. CDR3 DNA is the only sequence kept; it has 42 bases, read in frame from the first base. The V end loses 10 bases and the J end loses 0 bases, and a stretch of 13 bases separates them. TCRdb records Illumina MiSeq as the sequencer. TCRdb reanalyzed the raw reads on its own, using fastp at Q25 for trimming and MiXCR for clone calling, and kept in-frame beta chains. Each entry merges the rows of one CDR3 protein and shows their most common DNA and genes. The sample includes about 4,500 distinct CDR3 sequences, with approximately 8% observed a single time. The ten largest clones add up to around 8.2% of the sample.

The chain is assembled from TRBV12-3 or TRBV12-4 and TRBJ2-1; a weak D assignment points to TRBD2 (6 bases agree). The sequence was collected from a human donor with rheumatoid arthritis. What was sequenced was CD4+ T cells from synovial fluid. CDR3 loop: CATLASSSYNEQFF. The DNA sequence is TGTGCCACCCTAGCGAGTAGCTCCTACAATGAGCAGTTCTTC.